A selection of T cell receptor beta chains follows, all from one sample in a study of liver allograft versus peripheral blood T cells. TCRdb processed the reads anew with MiXCR; each CDR3 protein has one entry. The table shows about 7,800 distinct CDR3 sequences, with under 20% occurring only once. These receptors came from a human patient who had a liver transplant. Some of these T cells may belong to the graft donor. The CDR3 runs from the conserved cysteine through the conserved F or W. Fields, in order: CDR3 protein, CDR3 DNA, J gene, clone size, D gene, V gene. The D gene is left open where the match is weak. Rows give clone size only sometimes, using once, few, many, or a class for an expanded clone.

cdr3_aa: CASSLGNDQETQYF
cdr3_nt: TGCGCCAGCAGCTTAGGAAATGACCAAGAGACCCAGTACTTC
j_call: TRBJ2-5
clone_size: -
d_call: -
v_call: TRBV5-1

cdr3_aa: CSARVPTGGPPDTQYF
cdr3_nt: TGCAGTGCTAGAGTCCCCACAGGGGGCCCCCCAGATACGCAGTATTTT
j_call: TRBJ2-3
clone_size: few
d_call: TRBD1
v_call: TRBV20-1

cdr3_aa: CASSLMGSSYEQYF
cdr3_nt: TGTGCCAGCAGCTTAATGGGGAGCTCCTACGAGCAGTACTTC
j_call: TRBJ2-7
clone_size: many
d_call: -
v_call: TRBV7-9

cdr3_aa: CASRLAGGLANTQYF
cdr3_nt: TGTGCCAGCAGACTAGCGGGGGGGCTTGCAAATACGCAGTATTTT
j_call: TRBJ2-3
clone_size: many
d_call: TRBD2
v_call: TRBV6-1

cdr3_aa: CASRGQGSNQPQHF
cdr3_nt: TGTGCCAGTAGAGGGCAGGGAAGCAATCAGCCCCAGCATTTT
j_call: TRBJ1-5
clone_size: medium-sized
d_call: -
v_call: TRBV19

cdr3_aa: CASSELGNTEAFF
cdr3_nt: TGCGCCAGCAGTGAATTGGGAAACACTGAAGCTTTCTTT
j_call: TRBJ1-1
clone_size: few
d_call: -
v_call: TRBV10-2

cdr3_aa: CASSLRRGTTYEQYF
cdr3_nt: TGTGCCAGCAGTTTACGGCGGGGGACTACCTACGAGCAGTACTTC
j_call: TRBJ2-7
clone_size: few
d_call: TRBD2
v_call: TRBV12-3/TRBV12-4

cdr3_aa: CASSFGGLGETQYF
cdr3_nt: TGTGCCAGCAGCTTTGGAGGGTTGGGAGAGACCCAGTACTTC
j_call: TRBJ2-5
clone_size: -
d_call: -
v_call: TRBV7-2

cdr3_aa: CASNSLGANEQFF
cdr3_nt: TGTGCCAGCAACTCCTTGGGCGCGAATGAGCAGTTCTTC
j_call: TRBJ2-1
clone_size: medium-sized
d_call: -
v_call: TRBV6-1

cdr3_aa: CASSEQENQYSGYTF
cdr3_nt: TGTGCCAGCAGTGAACAGGAGAACCAATACTCGGGCTACACCTTC
j_call: TRBJ1-2
clone_size: medium-sized
d_call: -
v_call: TRBV6-1

cdr3_aa: CATSDSGTGSGELFF
cdr3_nt: TGTGCCACCAGTGATTCCGGGACAGGGAGCGGGGAGCTGTTTTTT
j_call: TRBJ2-2
clone_size: -
d_call: TRBD1
v_call: TRBV24-1

cdr3_aa: CASSEGNNYGYTF
cdr3_nt: TGTGCCAGCAGTGAAGGGAATAACTATGGCTACACCTTC
j_call: TRBJ1-2
clone_size: medium-sized
d_call: -
v_call: TRBV6-1

cdr3_aa: CATSDVYNEQFF
cdr3_nt: TGTGCCACCAGTGATGTCTACAATGAGCAGTTCTTC
j_call: TRBJ2-1
clone_size: -
d_call: -
v_call: TRBV24-1

cdr3_aa: CSARDSELGGAPLHF
cdr3_nt: TGCAGTGCTCGGGACAGTGAATTGGGGGGAGCACCCCTCCACTTT
j_call: TRBJ1-6
clone_size: -
d_call: TRBD1
v_call: TRBV20-1

cdr3_aa: CASSVAGLAGGGELFF
cdr3_nt: TGTGCCAGCAGCGTAGCGGGACTAGCGGGAGGTGGGGAGCTGTTTTTT
j_call: TRBJ2-2
clone_size: medium-sized
d_call: TRBD2
v_call: TRBV9

cdr3_aa: CSARGPRQGGTEAFF
cdr3_nt: TGCAGTGCTAGAGGACCCCGGCAGGGGGGAACTGAAGCTTTCTTT
j_call: TRBJ1-1
clone_size: many
d_call: TRBD1
v_call: TRBV20-1

cdr3_aa: CASSGGTDSGNTIYF
cdr3_nt: TGTGCCAGCAGTGGGGGGACAGACTCTGGAAACACCATATATTTT
j_call: TRBJ1-3
clone_size: -
d_call: TRBD1
v_call: TRBV6-6

cdr3_aa: CASSLEIHSGNTIYF
cdr3_nt: TGTGCCAGCAGCTTAGAGATACACTCTGGAAACACCATATATTTT
j_call: TRBJ1-3
clone_size: many
d_call: -
v_call: TRBV7-9

cdr3_aa: CASGFELGQHF
cdr3_nt: TGTGCTAGTGGTTTCGAGCTGGGGCAGCACTTC
j_call: TRBJ2-7
clone_size: -
d_call: -
v_call: TRBV12-5

cdr3_aa: CASSPNTEAFF
cdr3_nt: TGTGCCAGCAGCCCGAACACTGAAGCTTTCTTT
j_call: TRBJ1-1
clone_size: few
d_call: -
v_call: TRBV12-3/TRBV12-4

cdr3_aa: CASRRDGPHGYTF
cdr3_nt: TGTGCCAGCAGACGCGACGGACCCCATGGCTACACCTTC
j_call: TRBJ1-2
clone_size: medium-sized
d_call: -
v_call: TRBV7-9

cdr3_aa: CASSFQWQGPYEQYF
cdr3_nt: TGTGCCAGCAGCTTTCAATGGCAGGGACCTTACGAGCAGTACTTC
j_call: TRBJ2-7
clone_size: medium-sized
d_call: -
v_call: TRBV7-2

cdr3_aa: CSAAGFGPPYEQYF
cdr3_nt: TGCAGCGCCGCGGGATTCGGGCCCCCCTACGAGCAGTACTTC
j_call: TRBJ2-7
clone_size: many
d_call: -
v_call: TRBV29-1

cdr3_aa: CASSPVPAYGYTF
cdr3_nt: TGTGCCAGCAGCCCGGTACCCGCCTATGGCTACACCTTC
j_call: TRBJ1-2
clone_size: -
d_call: -
v_call: TRBV6-1